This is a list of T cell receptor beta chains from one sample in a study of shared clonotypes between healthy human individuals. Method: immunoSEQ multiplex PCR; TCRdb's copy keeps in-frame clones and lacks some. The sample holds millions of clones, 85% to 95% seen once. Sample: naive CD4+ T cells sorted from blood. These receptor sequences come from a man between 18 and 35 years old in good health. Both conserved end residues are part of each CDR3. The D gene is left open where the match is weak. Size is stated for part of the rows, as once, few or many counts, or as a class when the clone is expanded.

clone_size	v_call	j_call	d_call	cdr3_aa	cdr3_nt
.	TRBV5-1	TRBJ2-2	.	CASSTGHPNTGELFF	TGCGCCAGCAGCACCGGACACCCGAACACCGGGGAGCTGTTTTTT
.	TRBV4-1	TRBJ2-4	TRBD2	CASSQGLGGLAVKNIQYF	TGCGCCAGCAGCCAAGGACTTGGCGGACTAGCGGTCAAAAACATTCAGTACTTC
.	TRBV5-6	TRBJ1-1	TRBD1	CASSLWTGGVIVPEAFF	TGTGCCAGCAGCCTCTGGACAGGGGGCGTCATTGTCCCTGAAGCTTTCTTT
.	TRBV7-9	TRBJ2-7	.	CASSLVSNSPYEQYF	TGTGCCAGCAGCTTAGTGTCGAACAGCCCCTACGAGCAGTACTTC
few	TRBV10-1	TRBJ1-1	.	CASSDDWVVNTEAFF	TGCGCCAGCAGTGACGATTGGGTGGTTAACACTGAAGCTTTCTTT
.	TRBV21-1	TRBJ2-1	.	CASSKECDRTGNEQFF	TGTGCCAGCAGCAAAGAATGTGACCGAACGGGCAATGAGCAGTTCTTC
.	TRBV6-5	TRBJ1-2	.	CASSYSRGDYGYTF	TGTGCCAGCAGTTACTCGAGGGGGGACTATGGCTACACCTTC
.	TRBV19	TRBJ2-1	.	CASSQQGAGIYNEQFF	TGTGCCAGTAGTCAGCAGGGCGCTGGGATCTACAATGAGCAGTTCTTC
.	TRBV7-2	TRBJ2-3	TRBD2	CASSFSGRASGDTQYF	TGTGCCAGCAGCTTTTCCGGGAGGGCTTCGGGAGATACGCAGTATTTT
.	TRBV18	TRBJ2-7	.	CASSSTGYEQYF	TGTGCCAGCTCATCGACAGGTTACGAGCAGTACTTC
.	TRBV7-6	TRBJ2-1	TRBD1	CASSPLPGQGNWNEQFF	TGTGCCAGCAGCCCTCTACCGGGACAGGGGAATTGGAATGAGCAGTTCTTC
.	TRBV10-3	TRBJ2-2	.	CAIREIDITGELFF	TGTGCCATCAGGGAGATCGACATAACCGGGGAGCTGTTTTTT
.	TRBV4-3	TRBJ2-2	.	CASSQDPNTGELFF	TGCGCCAGCAGCCAAGATCCGAACACCGGGGAGCTGTTTTTT
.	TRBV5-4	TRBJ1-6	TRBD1	CASSPGTGSLRYNSPLHF	TGTGCCAGCAGCCCGGGGACAGGGAGTCTTCGGTATAATTCACCCCTCCACTTT
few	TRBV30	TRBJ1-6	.	CAWSVQVSYNSPLHF	TGTGCCTGGAGTGTACAAGTAAGCTATAATTCACCCCTCCACTTT
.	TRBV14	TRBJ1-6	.	CASSQDQDSFNSPLHF	TGTGCCAGCAGCCAAGATCAGGACAGTTTTAATTCACCCCTCCACTTT
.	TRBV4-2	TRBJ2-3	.	CASSQDFGVRTDTQYF	TGTGCCAGCAGCCAAGATTTCGGGGTCCGCACAGATACGCAGTATTTT
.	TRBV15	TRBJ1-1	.	CATSRDLQLNTEAFF	TGTGCCACCAGCAGAGATCTGCAGCTGAACACTGAAGCTTTCTTT
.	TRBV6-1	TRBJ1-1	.	CASSEAGQSAFF	TGTGCCAGCAGTGAAGCAGGACAATCAGCTTTCTTT
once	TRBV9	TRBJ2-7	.	CASSPWTSPYEQYF	TGTGCCAGCAGCCCCTGGACAAGTCCCTACGAGCAGTACTTC
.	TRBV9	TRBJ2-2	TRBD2	CASSVGSGGDTGELFF	TGTGCCAGCAGCGTAGGTAGCGGGGGGGACACCGGGGAGCTGTTTTTT
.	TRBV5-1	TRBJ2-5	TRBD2	CASSLSGTSGVRETQYF	TGCGCCAGCAGCCTATCCGGGACTAGCGGGGTCCGGGAGACCCAGTACTTC
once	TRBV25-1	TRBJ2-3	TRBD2	CASMRGGTDTQYF	TGTGCCAGCATGAGGGGAGGGACAGATACGCAGTATTTT
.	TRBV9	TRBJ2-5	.	CASSGGERESRETQYF	TGTGCCAGCAGCGGGGGCGAGCGTGAGTCCAGGGAGACCCAGTACTTC
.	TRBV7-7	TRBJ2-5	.	CASSLAGAGRETQYF	TGTGCTAGCAGCTTAGCTGGGGCAGGGCGAGAGACCCAGTACTTC
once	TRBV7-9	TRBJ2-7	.	CASSPTTVSYEQYF	TGTGCCAGCAGCCCCACGACAGTCTCCTACGAGCAGTACTTC
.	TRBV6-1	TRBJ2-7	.	CASCNGGSGSYEQYF	TGTGCCAGCTGCAATGGTGGGAGTGGCTCCTACGAGCAGTACTTC
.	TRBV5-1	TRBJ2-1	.	CASSLEGRQFF	TGCGCCAGCAGCTTGGAGGGGCGACAGTTCTTC
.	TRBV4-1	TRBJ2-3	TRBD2	CASSQDNRFSGGAADTQYF	TGCGCCAGCAGCCAAGATAATAGGTTTAGCGGGGGGGCCGCAGATACGCAGTATTTT
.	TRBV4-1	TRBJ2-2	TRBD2	CASSPTPGGNTGELFF	TGCGCCAGCAGCCCCACCCCGGGGGGGAACACCGGGGAGCTGTTTTTT
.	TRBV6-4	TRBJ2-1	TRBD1	CASSVGQESPYNEQFF	TGTGCCAGCAGTGTAGGACAGGAGTCTCCCTACAATGAGCAGTTCTTC
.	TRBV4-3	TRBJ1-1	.	CASSQWVLPDRNTEAFF	TGCGCCAGCAGCCAGTGGGTACTGCCGGACAGGAACACTGAAGCTTTCTTT
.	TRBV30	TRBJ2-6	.	CAWSVLGAGANVLTF	TGTGCCTGGAGTGTATTAGGGGCTGGGGCCAACGTCCTGACTTTC
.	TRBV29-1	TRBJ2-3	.	CSAKGGARTDTQYF	TGCAGCGCTAAAGGAGGGGCACGCACAGATACGCAGTATTTT
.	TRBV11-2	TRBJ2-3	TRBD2	CASSPAVLAGVTDTQYF	TGTGCCAGCAGCCCCGCTGTACTAGCGGGAGTAACAGATACGCAGTATTTT
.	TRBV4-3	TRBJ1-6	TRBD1	CASSKQGVYNSPLHF	TGCGCCAGCAGCAAGCAGGGGGTTTACAATTCACCCCTCCACTTT
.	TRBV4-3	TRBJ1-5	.	CASSQEIILGGYSNQPQHF	TGCGCCAGCAGCCAAGAAATTATCTTGGGGGGGTATAGCAATCAGCCCCAGCATTTT
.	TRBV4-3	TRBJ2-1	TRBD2	CASSQLAGVSYNEQFF	TGCGCCAGCAGCCAACTAGCGGGAGTCAGCTACAATGAGCAGTTCTTC
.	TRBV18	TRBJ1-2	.	CASSPGRIGAGESNYGYTF	TGTGCCAGCTCACCAGGCCGGATTGGGGCAGGGGAGTCGAACTATGGCTACACCTTC
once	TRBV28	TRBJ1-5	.	CATSDQPQHF	TGTGCCACTTCCGATCAGCCCCAGCATTTT
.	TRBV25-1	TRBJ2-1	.	CASSEGFLGADEQFF	TGTGCCAGCAGTGAAGGGTTTCTAGGGGCGGATGAGCAGTTCTTC
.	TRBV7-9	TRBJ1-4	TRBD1	CASSLDWTGKLFF	TGTGCCAGCAGCTTAGATTGGACAGGAAAACTGTTTTTT
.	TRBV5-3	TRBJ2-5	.	CARSQGLGDAWETQYF	TGTGCCAGAAGCCAGGGACTGGGAGATGCTTGGGAGACCCAGTACTTC